These 21 T cell receptor beta chains came from one sample sequenced in a study of tumor-infiltrating lymphocytes in oesophageal squamous cell carcinoma. One entry per CDR3 protein results from TCRdb running MiXCR on the PCR reads. The table includes some 10,000 distinct CDR3 sequences, approximately 52% detected once. The sequenced material came from esophageal tumor tissue. All receptors derive from a female donor with esophageal squamous cell carcinoma.

Details on this clonotype: At one end, the junction sequence differs from germline, possibly due to a read error. The V call is TRBV7-6, the J call TRBJ2-1; 10 bases align to TRBD2. This CDR3 region has 20 residues. Germline CDR1 SGHVS, CDR2 FNYEAQ. CDR3 amino acids: CASSNTMTSGPLSSYNEQFF. The CDR3 coding sequence is TGTGCTAGCAGCAACACAATGACTAGCGGGCCCCTAAGCTCCTACAATGAGCAGTTCTTC.

The rearrangement uses TRBV4-1 and TRBJ2-3; 13 bases are a match to TRBD2. The germline CDR1 and CDR2 sequences are MGHRA and YSYEKL. The CDR3 is made up of 20 amino acids. V shed 0 bases, J shed 0 bases, and the junction held 9 bases outside the gene matches. Here the CDR3 reads CASSQDLRTSGSLSTDTQYF. The CDR3 region has the DNA TGCGCCAGCAGCCAAGATCTTAGGACTAGCGGGAGTTTAAGCACAGATACGCAGTATTTT.

The chain links TRBV7-2 to TRBJ2-4; 10 bases match TRBD2. The tail of the sequence fits TRBJ2-7 better, so the J call may be wrong. Germline V CDR1 and CDR2: SGHTA, FQGNSA. The CDR3 extends over 15 amino acids. The CDR3 protein is CASSQQAGGSYEQYF. Here the CDR3 DNA reads TGTGCCAGCAGCCAGCAAGCGGGAGGGTCCTACGAGCAGTACTTC.

The chain is built from TRBV5-1 and TRBJ2-3, with TRBD2 matching over 9 bases. Germline values: CDR1 SGHRS, CDR2 YFSETQ. The CDR3 length is 15 residues. V was pared by 0 bases and J by 1 base, with 0 bases of the junction left unmatched. CDR3 in amino acids: CASSLEREGTDTQYF. Written as DNA, the CDR3 is TGCGCCAGCAGCTTGGAGCGGGAGGGCACAGATACGCAGTATTTT.

A word on this clonotype: This sequence may be a read error, since a much larger clone differs from it by one base. DNA for the CDR3: TGTGCCAGCAGCTTACCTAGCGGGGGGGCAGGGGATGAGCAGTACTTC. Amino acid sequence: CASSLPSGGAGDEQYF. J is TRBJ2-4 and V is TRBV5-5; 12 positions agree with TRBD2. This CDR3 has 16 residues. Germline CDR1 SGHKS, CDR2 YYEKEE (reference sequence). J was trimmed by 13 bases and V by 2 bases; bases with no gene match: 13.

This chain joins TRBV12-3 or TRBV12-4 and TRBJ2-6; D not certain. With the DNA end fitting TRBJ2-7 better, the J assignment may be wrong. The CDR3 extends over 12 amino acids. Here the CDR3 DNA reads TGTGCCAGCAGATCGGACCATCGGGAGCAGTACTTC. Amino acid sequence: CASRSDHREQYF.

The chain carries TRBV19 and TRBJ1-1, with a weak D call TRBD1 (5 bases). V lost 3 bases and J 4 bases, leaving 9 bases between the germline ends. CDR1 and CDR2 (germline): LNHDA, SQIVND (reference sequence). This CDR3 spans 13 amino acids. The CDR3 coding sequence is TGTGCCAGTAGTATCGACAGCCTCACTGAAGCTTTCTTT. Protein sequence: CASSIDSLTEAFF.

This clonotype is medium-sized within its sample. The chain employs TRBV10-3 and TRBJ1-2, with TRBD1 as a possible D gene (6 bases). The ends were cut back, 6 bases at V and 7 bases at J, with 18 bases in the middle. The CDR3 contains 14 residues. In germline, CDR1 is ENHRY, CDR2 SYGVKD. CDR3 DNA: TGTGCCATCAGCCGGACAGACCTTCTTGGTGGCTACACCTTC. This encodes CAISRTDLLGGYTF.

This clonotype has at least ten counts. The chain couples TRBV6-1 to TRBJ2-2; 9 bases are a match to TRBD1. Germline-derived CDR1 and CDR2 are MNHNS and SASEGT. After removal of 5 bases from V and 9 bases from J, the junction contained 10 bases not matched to a gene. The CDR3 sequence is 15 residues long. Written as DNA, the CDR3 is TGTGCCAGCAGTTTCTGGACAGGGGTGGATAGGGAGCTGTTTTTT. Translating it yields CASSFWTGVDRELFF.

The CDR3 region is CASSDVYNEQYF. The DNA for the CDR3 is TGTGCCAGCAGTGACGTATACAATGAGCAGTACTTC. The chain uses TRBV6-1 and TRBJ2-1; D is uncertain. The J call is uncertain, as TRBJ2-7 better fits the DNA end. From germline, CDR1 is MNHNS and CDR2 SASEGT. The CDR3 runs 12 residues.

This clonotype is medium-sized within its sample. The rearrangement uses TRBV5-4 and TRBJ2-1; D gene unclear. CDR1 SGHNT and CDR2 YYREEE come from the germline V gene (reference sequence). The CDR3 has 16 residues. Deletions cut 0 bases from V and 4 bases from J, with 14 bases between. CDR3 sequence reads: CASSLAGRFAYNEQFF. Written as DNA, the CDR3 is TGTGCCAGCAGCTTGGCCGGACGGTTTGCTTACAATGAGCAGTTCTTC.

This chain connects TRBV7-2 to TRBJ2-6; 7 nucleotides match TRBD2. The J call may not be correct, given that the DNA end is closer to TRBJ2-7. CDR1 is SGHTA, CDR2 FQGNSA, per germline. The CDR3 is 16 residues long. For the CDR3, the DNA is TGTGCCAGCAGCTTAATCGCGGGAGACACAACCTACGAGCAGTACTTC. This translates into CASSLIAGDTTYEQYF.

As concerns this clonotype: The junction shows a germline mismatch at one end, possibly a read error. V is TRBV7-7 and J is TRBJ2-5; 7 bases agree with TRBD1. The J call may be incorrect, as the DNA end agrees better with TRBJ2-6. Per germline, CDR1 SSHAT and CDR2 FNYEAQ (reference sequence). This CDR3 contains 15 residues. CDR3 DNA sequence: TGTGCTAGCAGCCCTCAGGGGGCTGGGGCCAACGTCCTGACTTTC. Translated: CASSPQGAGANVLTF.

The V gene is TRBV13, the J gene TRBJ1-4, with TRBD1 as a possible D gene (5 bases). CDR1 and CDR2 from the germline V gene are PRHDT and FYEKMQ (reference sequence). The V end was cut by 0 bases, the J end by 6 bases, with 5 bases between. This CDR3 region has 13 residues. In nucleotides, the CDR3 is TGTGCCAGCAGCTTAGGGACAGATGAAAAACTGTTTTTT. Its protein is CASSLGTDEKLFF.

This chain joins TRBV7-6 and TRBJ2-3; D uncertain. V was cut by 0 bases and J by 4 bases, with 11 bases left in between. Germline CDR1 is SGHVS and CDR2 is FNYEAQ. The length of the CDR3 is 15 residues. The CDR3 DNA reads TGTGCCAGCAGCTTAGCGTCGAGTTTTGCAGATACGCAGTATTTT. Translating it yields CASSLASSFADTQYF.

This chain joins TRBV14 and TRBJ2-3; TRBD2 might be the D (5 bases). Near its end, the DNA agrees better with TRBJ2-7, so the J call may be wrong. The V gene's germline CDR1 is SGHDN and CDR2 FVKESK. The CDR3 totals 16 residues. In DNA, the CDR3 is TGTGCCAGCAGCCACGGTTTAGGTACCTACGGGGTAGAGCAGTACTTC. It yields the protein CASSHGLGTYGVEQYF.

This chain joins TRBV28 and TRBJ2-3, with a weak D call TRBD2 (7 bases). With the DNA end fitting TRBJ2-7 better, the J assignment may be wrong. The germline gives CDR1 MDHEN, CDR2 SYDVKM. The CDR3 is 14 amino acids. The CDR3 here is CASKGRGASYEQYF. CDR3 nucleotide sequence: TGTGCCAGCAAAGGGAGGGGGGCGTCCTACGAGCAGTACTTC.

This clonotype was seen more than once but under ten times. Germline is not matched at one junction end, which may reflect a read error. The gene calls are TRBV7-7 and TRBJ2-1, with D perhaps TRBD2 (6 bases). The CDR3 totals 19 residues. In germline, CDR1 is SSHAT, CDR2 FNYEAQ (reference sequence). For the CDR3, the DNA is TGTGCTAGCAGCTTAGCGCTCGGGGGTTTGGGCCTCTCCTACAATGAGCAGTTCTTC. This gives the protein CASSLALGGLGLSYNEQFF. Full variable domain (outside the CDR3, taken from reference TRBV7-7 and TRBJ2-1): GAGVSQSPRYKVTKRGQDVTLRCDPISSHATLYWYQQALGQGPEFLTYFNYEAQPDKSGLPSDRFSAERPEGSISTLTIQRTEQRDSAMYRCASSLALGGLGLSYNEQFFGPGTRLTVL.

The J gene is TRBJ2-3, the V gene TRBV28, with TRBD2 as a possible D gene (5 bases). With 6 bases removed from V and 2 bases from J, the gap between germline ends came to 15 bases. Germline V CDR1 and CDR2: MDHEN, SYDVKM. The CDR3 is 15 amino acids. The CDR3 region is CASSSTSDYTDTQYF. For the CDR3, the DNA is TGTGCCAGCAGCTCCACTAGTGACTACACAGATACGCAGTATTTT.

Regarding this clonotype: This may come from a read error, since a much larger clone is one base off. The rearrangement joins TRBV5-3 to TRBJ2-4; D not resolved. TRBV5-3 is an ORF, and what it does is uncertain. CDR3 size: 13 residues. CDR3: CASSLGIADEQYF. CDR3 nucleotides: TGTGCCAGCAGCTTAGGCATTGCTGATGAGCAGTACTTC.

The chain joins TRBV12-5 to TRBJ2-3; 11 positions match TRBD1. The CDR3 length is 16 residues. With 4 bases clipped from V and 4 bases from J, the junction kept 7 bases outside the gene matches. In germline, CDR1 is LGHNT, CDR2 FRNRAP. CDR3 residues: CASGSGQGAVSDTQYF. The DNA of the CDR3 is TGTGCTAGTGGTTCTGGACAGGGGGCTGTCTCAGATACGCAGTATTTT.